The present entry profiles one T cell receptor beta chain with its context. The data are from a study of shared clonotypes between healthy human individuals. The germline V gene encodes CDR1 MDHEN and CDR2 SYDVKM. The CDR3 runs to 13 residues. V shed 2 bases, J shed 8 bases, and the junction held 4 bases outside the gene matches. Genomic DNA (from each subset) was split evenly across several immunoSEQ plates. Profiled with immunoSEQ multiplex PCR; TCRdb holds only in-frame clones, not every one. The sample consists of a few million clones, about 92% of them appearing once. The specimen sequenced was naive CD4+ T cells from PBMCs. Subset reported: CD45RA+ positively selected. The rearrangement links TRBV28 to TRBJ1-1; 8 positions agree with TRBD1. This TCR derives from a man aged 18 to 29 in good health. Some clones in this sample may be carry-over from other donors' samples. CDR3: CASSLIGDREAFF. The DNA for the CDR3 is TGTGCCAGCAGTTTAATCGGGGACAGGGAAGCTTTCTTT. The full variable domain, rest sourced from reference TRBV28 and TRBJ1-1, is DVKVTQSSRYLVKRTGEKVFLECVQDMDHENMFWYRQDPGLGLRLIYFSYDVKMKEKGDIPEGYSVSREKKERFSLILESASTNQTSMYLCASSLIGDREAFFGQGTRLTVV.